This is a list of T cell receptor beta chains from one sample in a study of blood T cell repertoires in COVID-19. Clones were read by immunoSEQ multiplex PCR, and TCRdb kept only the in-frame ones, dropping some. The table lists approximately 250,000 clones, around 93% of them singletons, with approximately 3% in the top ten. The sequenced material came from PBMCs or T cells enriched from blood (not recorded which). Source of these receptors: a man aged 35 to 55 who had been exposed to COVID-19. Each CDR3 is given without its conserved first and last residue. The order of the fields is V gene, D gene, CDR3 protein. A D gene is named only where the DNA matches it firmly.

v_call: TRBV12-5
d_call: TRBD2
cdr3_aa: ASGFVAGGLYEQY

v_call: TRBV28
d_call: TRBD1
cdr3_aa: ASSYRGLEQY

v_call: TRBV3-1/TRBV3-2
d_call: NA
cdr3_aa: ASSQDIASHEQF

v_call: TRBV7-9
d_call: TRBD1
cdr3_aa: ASSLGGTGPSGNTIY

v_call: TRBV4-1
d_call: TRBD1
cdr3_aa: ASSLRPRGQSSGNTIY

v_call: TRBV2
d_call: NA
cdr3_aa: ASSERGKQF

v_call: TRBV6-6
d_call: TRBD2
cdr3_aa: ASSRKREWDPQETQY

v_call: TRBV19
d_call: NA
cdr3_aa: AIHPDTFTEAF

v_call: TRBV5-1
d_call: NA
cdr3_aa: ASSFSGPSGANVLT

v_call: TRBV6-5
d_call: NA
cdr3_aa: ASSPTGPQETQY

v_call: TRBV15
d_call: NA
cdr3_aa: ATSRRFSGEYGYT

v_call: TRBV11-2
d_call: TRBD1
cdr3_aa: ASSRDRNSPLH

v_call: TRBV2
d_call: NA
cdr3_aa: ASSILQTSPLH

v_call: TRBV9
d_call: TRBD2
cdr3_aa: ASSVAAGRDKETQY

v_call: TRBV7-6
d_call: NA
cdr3_aa: ASSLGGQPTEAF

v_call: TRBV21-1
d_call: NA
cdr3_aa: ASEGWGTSGKNIQY

v_call: TRBV7-6
d_call: TRBD2
cdr3_aa: ASSDGLAGGKNTQY

v_call: TRBV28
d_call: TRBD2
cdr3_aa: ASSPRTSGSHKSTDTQY

v_call: TRBV19
d_call: TRBD1
cdr3_aa: ASSTPGTGASNSNQPQH

v_call: TRBV28
d_call: TRBD2
cdr3_aa: ASSIIAGYTGELF

v_call: TRBV3-1/TRBV3-2
d_call: NA
cdr3_aa: ASSQDLGATNEKLF

v_call: TRBV28
d_call: TRBD2
cdr3_aa: ASSPPGGRGTSYEQY